A selection of T cell receptor beta chains follows, all from one sample in a study of blood T cell repertoires in COVID-19. Sequenced by immunoSEQ multiplex PCR; TCRdb stores in-frame clones only, minus some. The sample includes 50,000 to 60,000 clones, 83% seen only once; the top ten take 16%. Material: peripheral blood. These receptors were obtained from a man aged 35-49 years with acute or convalescent COVID-19. The CDR3 runs from the conserved cysteine through the conserved F or W. A D gene is named only where the DNA matches it firmly. Clone size is given for some rows only: seen once, a few or many times, or a class if the clone is expanded.

CDR3: CASSLEAGVRTEQFF
DNA: TGTGCCAGCAGCTTAGAGGCAGGGGTCAGGACTGAGCAGTTCTTC
J: TRBJ2-1
size: NA
length: 15
D: NA
V: TRBV7-7

CDR3: CASRKDTSSGANVLTF
DNA: TGTGCCAGCAGAAAGGACACTTCCTCTGGGGCCAACGTCCTGACTTTC
J: TRBJ2-6
size: NA
length: 16
D: NA
V: TRBV2

CDR3: CASGGGPGSYNEQFF
DNA: TGTGCCAGTGGGGGGGGCCCCGGCTCCTACAATGAGCAGTTCTTC
J: TRBJ2-1
size: NA
length: 15
D: NA
V: TRBV19

CDR3: CASSLIGGFNTGELFF
DNA: TGTGCCAGCAGTTTAATTGGGGGCTTCAACACCGGGGAGCTGTTTTTT
J: TRBJ2-2
size: NA
length: 16
D: NA
V: TRBV28

CDR3: CASKRLAGGYEQYF
DNA: TGTGCCAGCAAACGACTAGCGGGAGGGTACGAGCAGTACTTC
J: TRBJ2-7
size: NA
length: 14
D: TRBD2
V: TRBV28

CDR3: CASRGDFTNTGELFF
DNA: TGTGCCAGCAGAGGGGACTTTACGAACACCGGGGAGCTGTTTTTT
J: TRBJ2-2
size: NA
length: 15
D: NA
V: TRBV2

CDR3: CASSERAGGPDTQYF
DNA: TGTGCCAGCAGCGAACGAGCGGGGGGGCCCGATACGCAGTATTTT
J: TRBJ2-3
size: once
length: 15
D: TRBD2
V: TRBV7-2

CDR3: CASSQGAQGANYGYTF
DNA: TGTGCCAGCAGCCAGGGGGCACAGGGGGCCAACTATGGCTACACCTTC
J: TRBJ1-2
size: NA
length: 16
D: TRBD1
V: TRBV7-2

CDR3: CASSLAGARVGNTIYF
DNA: TGCGCCAGCAGCTTGGCTGGGGCCAGGGTCGGGAACACCATATATTTT
J: TRBJ1-3
size: NA
length: 16
D: NA
V: TRBV5-1

CDR3: CASPGTGGASGEKLFF
DNA: TGTGCCTCCCCTGGGACAGGGGGCGCATCCGGGGAAAAACTGTTTTTT
J: TRBJ1-4
size: NA
length: 16
D: TRBD1
V: TRBV30

CDR3: CASSENYPLTGVLSYF
DNA: TGTGCCAGCAGCGAGAACTATCCCTTAACGGGGGTCTTGAGTTACTTC
J: TRBJ2-5
size: once
length: 16
D: NA
V: TRBV2

CDR3: CASSPNSNQPQHF
DNA: TGTGCCAGCAGTCCTAATAGCAATCAGCCCCAGCATTTT
J: TRBJ1-5
size: once
length: 13
D: NA
V: TRBV27

CDR3: CASSSVKGGSSLNTIYF
DNA: TGTGCCAGCAGCTCCGTTAAAGGGGGCAGCAGCCTAAACACCATATATTTT
J: TRBJ1-3
size: NA
length: 17
D: TRBD1
V: TRBV5-6

CDR3: CASSLQGAEAFF
DNA: TGTGCCAGCAGCTTACAGGGGGCTGAAGCTTTCTTT
J: TRBJ1-1
size: NA
length: 12
D: TRBD1
V: TRBV7-9

CDR3: CATSDRTEGGYTF
DNA: TGTGCCACCAGTGATCGGACAGAGGGGGGCTACACCTTC
J: TRBJ1-2
size: NA
length: 13
D: NA
V: TRBV24-1

CDR3: CAISASVAGSYNEQFF
DNA: TGTGCCATCAGTGCCTCCGTAGCGGGAAGCTACAATGAGCAGTTCTTC
J: TRBJ2-1
size: few
length: 16
D: TRBD2
V: TRBV10-3

CDR3: CASGQGTETQYF
DNA: TGTGCCAGCGGACAGGGTACCGAGACCCAGTACTTC
J: TRBJ2-5
size: NA
length: 12
D: TRBD1
V: TRBV5-4

CDR3: CASKGYSNTGELFF
DNA: TGTGCCAGTAAGGGGTACTCGAACACCGGGGAGCTGTTTTTT
J: TRBJ2-2
size: NA
length: 14
D: NA
V: TRBV19

CDR3: CASSETGTWSEQFF
DNA: TGTGCCAGCAGTGAGACAGGGACCTGGTCTGAGCAGTTCTTC
J: TRBJ2-1
size: few
length: 14
D: TRBD1
V: TRBV25-1

CDR3: CASSGSGRTTEAFF
DNA: TGTGCCAGCAGTGGCTCCGGGAGGACCACTGAAGCTTTCTTT
J: TRBJ1-1
size: NA
length: 14
D: NA
V: TRBV27

CDR3: CASSLDWGEAQYF
DNA: TGTGCCAGCAGCTTGGATTGGGGAGAGGCCCAGTACTTC
J: TRBJ2-5
size: NA
length: 13
D: NA
V: TRBV5-4

CDR3: CASSLAFDNYNEQFF
DNA: TGTGCCAGCAGCTTAGCGTTCGACAACTACAATGAGCAGTTCTTC
J: TRBJ2-1
size: NA
length: 15
D: NA
V: TRBV11-2

CDR3: CASSIGASGGPGELFF
DNA: TGTGCCAGTAGTATCGGCGCTAGCGGGGGGCCCGGGGAGCTGTTTTTT
J: TRBJ2-2
size: NA
length: 16
D: TRBD2
V: TRBV19

CDR3: CASSTPQGYTTNYGYTF
DNA: TGTGCCAGTAGTACCCCACAGGGATACACTACTAACTATGGCTACACCTTC
J: TRBJ1-2
size: NA
length: 17
D: NA
V: TRBV19

CDR3: CASSDSRNRGLRTGELFF
DNA: TGTGCCAGCAGTGATTCTCGAAACAGGGGGTTACGAACCGGGGAGCTGTTTTTT
J: TRBJ2-2
size: few
length: 18
D: TRBD1
V: TRBV7-9